Below are 6 T cell receptor beta chains sequenced from a single sample in a study of vaccination effects on CD4 cells after COVID-19. These receptors have no identified antigens. Antigen-specific CD4+ T cells expanded by the ViraFEST assay with viral peptide pools were then sequenced. Isolation of CD4+ T cells took place after approximately 10 days of culture. Two-dose vaccination with either BNT162b2 or mRNA-1273 was given to the participants. TCRdb's table, derived via immunoSEQ multiplex PCR, lists solely in-frame clones and lacks some. The data show about 38,000 clones, just under 85% seen once. Sequencing was performed on CD4+ T cells from PBMCs cultured with HCoV-NL63 spike peptides, taken after COVID-19 vaccination. Source of these receptors: a human donor who received a COVID-19 vaccine. Some clones in this sample may be carry-over from other donors' samples.

The chain has TRBV19 and TRBJ2-5, with D perhaps matching TRBD2 (6 bases). Germline V CDR1 and CDR2: LNHDA, SQIVND (reference sequence). Between the trimmed V and J ends, which lost 5 bases and 5 bases, there was a span of 12 bases. The CDR3 has 13 amino acids. This CDR3 is CASSPEGLETQYF. The CDR3 bases are TGTGCCAGTAGTCCGGAGGGTCTGGAGACCCAGTACTTC. The full variable domain, rest sourced from reference TRBV19 and TRBJ2-5, is DGGITQSPKYLFRKEGQNVTLSCEQNLNHDAMYWYRQDPGQGLRLIYYSQIVNDFQKGDIAEGYSVSREKKESFPLTVTSAQKNPTAFYLCASSPEGLETQYFGPGTRLLVL.

The rearrangement links TRBV5-6 to TRBJ2-2, with 8 nucleotides matching TRBD2. The ends lost 2 bases at V and 2 bases at J; junction bases unmatched: 5. Per germline, CDR1 SGHDT and CDR2 YYEEEE. The CDR3 runs 16 residues. In DNA, the CDR3 is TGTGCCAGCAGCTTTTCGGGGGGGGCAAACACCGGGGAGCTGTTTTTT. This encodes CASSFSGGANTGELFF.

V usage is TRBV10-3 and J usage is TRBJ2-3; D ambiguous. The CDR3 is 17 amino acids. The germline gives CDR1 ENHRY, CDR2 SYGVKD. Trimming took 8 bases from V and 0 from J, leaving 21 bases between them. The CDR3 region is CAIGRNTDLSSTDTQYF. For the CDR3, the DNA is TGTGCCATCGGACGGAATACCGACCTCTCTAGCACAGATACGCAGTATTTT.

The CDR3 DNA reads as TGTGCCAGCAGCTCAGACTTACCGGGACAGGGGGAGAAGACTAAATACCTTCTATGGGGCTACACCTTC. Its translation is CASSSDLPGQGEKTKYLLWGYTF. The J gene is TRBJ1-2, the V gene TRBV11-3; 11 positions match TRBD1. J lost 8 bases, V lost 4 bases, and 33 bases had no gene match. Germline CDR1 is SGHNT and CDR2 is YENEEA. CDR3 size: 23 residues.

The chain joins TRBV18 to TRBJ2-6; unclear D gene. CDR3 length equals 18 residues. Germline-derived CDR1 and CDR2 are KGHSH and LQKENI. Trimming removed 5 bases at V and 3 bases at J, with 20 bases between. CDR3 coding DNA: TGTGCCAGCTCATCTGGATACGGACGGATCGATGGGGCCAACGTCCTGACTTTC. As protein: CASSSGYGRIDGANVLTF.

V usage is TRBV5-1 and J usage is TRBJ2-1; 10 bases line up with TRBD1. The germline V gene has CDR1 SGHRS and CDR2 YFSETQ. The CDR3 has 16 residues. V shed 0 bases, J shed 10 bases, and the junction held 10 bases outside the gene matches. In nucleotides, the CDR3 is TGCGCCAGCAGCTTGGCCGGCGGGACAGGGGTATACGAGCAGTTCTTC. This codes for CASSLAGGTGVYEQFF.